This section outlines one TCR beta chain sequence together with its context. Its antigen is not identified. CD4+CD25+CD127- Tregs, CD4+CD25- non-Tregs, CD4 and CD8 cells were sorted. This CDR3 has 13 residues. Germline V CDR1 and CDR2: SQVTM, ANQGSEA. V lost 3 bases to trimming and J lost 2 bases, with 10 bases between them. Clones were read by immunoSEQ multiplex PCR, and TCRdb kept only the in-frame ones, dropping some. The table has about 240,000 clones, roughly 84% seen once. The sample belongs to a study of Tregs in tolerant kidney transplant recipients. Study-level findings and limits: Tregs expanded with activated donor B cells seemed most donor-specific. Few patients were studied, so findings need validation in larger groups.

Material for sequencing was CD4+ T cells from blood. The sequence was collected from a human donor in good health. The chain uses TRBV29-1 and TRBJ1-2; D gene uncertain. DNA for the CDR3: TGCAGCGTTGATCTATCCCACAACTATGGCTACACCTTC. It specifies CSVDLSHNYGYTF.